Included here is one T cell receptor (beta chain) sequence, with context. Its specificity is not known. These data belong to a study of T cells in Graves' hyperthyroidism and ophthalmopathy. Study-wide points: Blood also carried most thyroid clonotypes expanded above 0.001.

The germline gives CDR1 SGHVS, CDR2 FQNEAQ. There are 14 residues in the CDR3. J was trimmed by 5 bases and V by 5 bases; bases with no gene match: 6. TCR beta CDR3 sequences were amplified from RNA transcripts. The study used the HTBI primer set for a first-round RT-PCR of the TCR CDR3. TCRdb independently ran MiXCR on the multiplex PCR reads; one entry per CDR3 protein. The data contain just over 550,000 distinct CDR3 sequences, around 42% of them seen just once; the ten biggest clones take up roughly 8.2%. Stable Graves' hyperthyroidism denoted no ophthalmopathy progression over 18 months. Uncontrolled infection, other autoimmune disease, pregnancy or lactation excluded patients. Diagnostic assessment was based on clinical symptoms, serum thyroxine and TRAb, thyroid ultrasound and orbital computed tomography.

The receptor's source is a woman under 30 with Graves' hyperthyroidism. The sequencing sample was made of peripheral blood or thyroid tissue (not recorded which). The chain combines TRBV7-8 with TRBJ2-7; TRBD2 matches 10 bases. CDR3 nucleotides: TGTGCCAGCAGCCTAAGACTAGCGGGTAACGAGCAGTACTTC. Translating it yields CASSLRLAGNEQYF.